These T cell receptor beta chains were read from a single sample in a study of CD4 T cells in relation to SARS-CoV-2 and coronaviruses. The antigens of these receptors remain unknown. Libraries were prepared by immunoSEQ multiplex PCR; TCRdb keeps only in-frame clonotypes and omits some of them. The sample includes just over 25,000 clones, 75% of them seen just once. The sequenced material came from CD4+ T cells from PBMCs, cultured in vitro. The receptors derive from a human donor in good health. Both conserved end residues are part of each CDR3. A D gene is named only where the DNA matches it firmly. Clone size is shown for a subset of rows, as once, few, many or a class of expanded clone.

DNA,CDR3,D,J,size,V
TGTGCCATCAGCGAAGGGGAGGATGAGCAGTTCTTC,CAISEGEDEQFF,.,TRBJ2-1,few,TRBV10-3
TGTGCCAGCCGGGCCATGGGCGAGCAGTACTTC,CASRAMGEQYF,.,TRBJ2-7,.,TRBV25-1
TGTGCCAGCAGTGAAGGGGCTTTTGGCTACACCTTC,CASSEGAFGYTF,.,TRBJ1-2,few,TRBV6-1
TGTGCCAGCAGGAACTCTTACTACGAGCAGTACTTC,CASRNSYYEQYF,.,TRBJ2-7,.,TRBV6-4
TGCGCCAGCAGCCAAGTATTACCGCGTGTGCAGGGCACCTACACCTTC,CASSQVLPRVQGTYTF,.,TRBJ1-2,.,TRBV4-1
TGTGCCAGCAGCGGGGCCTTGTGGACCGGGGAGCTGTTTTTT,CASSGALWTGELFF,.,TRBJ2-2,.,TRBV9
TGTGCCAGCACTGAACCACGGAGGCAGGCAATGGGGGAGACCCAGTACTTC,CASTEPRRQAMGETQYF,.,TRBJ2-5,.,TRBV6-1
TGTGCCAGTAGAAACCCTTTCTCCGCCTCCTACAATGAGCAGTTCTTC,CASRNPFSASYNEQFF,.,TRBJ2-1,.,TRBV19
TGTGCCAGCAGCCCCAGTGGGGCGGGAGAGAGGAACGAGCAGTACTTC,CASSPSGAGERNEQYF,TRBD2,TRBJ2-7,.,TRBV5-8
TGTGCCAGTAGTATGATGGACTCTGGAAACACCATATATTTT,CASSMMDSGNTIYF,.,TRBJ1-3,.,TRBV19
TGTGCCAGCAGCTTGATGGGCGGGAGTGTCAAAAACATTCAGTACTTC,CASSLMGGSVKNIQYF,TRBD2,TRBJ2-4,.,TRBV5-4
TGTGCCAGCAGCCAAGGGTTAAGGCCCGGGAGGTATGGCTACACCTTC,CASSQGLRPGRYGYTF,.,TRBJ1-2,.,TRBV3-1/TRBV3-2
TGTGCCAGCAGTTTTGTTCAGGGGCAGGGGCTTTCCTACGAGCAGTACTTC,CASSFVQGQGLSYEQYF,.,TRBJ2-7,once,TRBV28
TGTGCCAGCAGCCCGAGGACTAGGAACACAGATACGCAGTATTTT,CASSPRTRNTDTQYF,TRBD2,TRBJ2-3,.,TRBV7-9
TGCGCCAGCAGCCAAGAAAACCCTCGACAGGGTTGGGACTACAATGAGCAGTTCTTC,CASSQENPRQGWDYNEQFF,TRBD1,TRBJ2-1,.,TRBV4-3
TGCAGCGTTGAAGGGATCGGGGTAGGCACAGATACGCAGTATTTT,CSVEGIGVGTDTQYF,.,TRBJ2-3,.,TRBV29-1
TGTGCCAGCAGTGCCCCGACAGGGAATCAGTTCTTC,CASSAPTGNQFF,TRBD1,TRBJ2-1,.,TRBV27
TGTGCCAGTAGTACCGGACAGGGCGATCAGCCCCAGCATTTT,CASSTGQGDQPQHF,TRBD1,TRBJ1-5,.,TRBV19
TGTGCCAGCACAGGACTAGTTTACTACGAGCAGTACTTC,CASTGLVYYEQYF,TRBD2,TRBJ2-7,.,TRBV6-5
TGCACCAGCAGCCAAGGACTGAGCACAGATACGCAGTATTTT,CTSSQGLSTDTQYF,.,TRBJ2-3,.,TRBV1
TGTGCCAGCAGCCGCGGGACAGGGGGACAGATTGGCTACACCTTC,CASSRGTGGQIGYTF,TRBD1,TRBJ1-2,once,TRBV7-9
TGTGCCAGCAGCGTAGGGGGGATACCTGATACGCAGTATTTT,CASSVGGIPDTQYF,.,TRBJ2-3,.,TRBV9
TGCAGCGTTGATACAGGAAACAATCAGCCCCAGCATTTT,CSVDTGNNQPQHF,.,TRBJ1-5,.,TRBV29-1
TGTGCCAGCAGCTCCACTCTAGCGGGGGCTAGCACAGATACGCAGTATTTT,CASSSTLAGASTDTQYF,TRBD2,TRBJ2-3,.,TRBV7-9
TGTGCCAGCAGCCCCTCACAGGGAAAAGGTCAGCCCCAGCATTTT,CASSPSQGKGQPQHF,.,TRBJ1-5,once,TRBV7-2
TGCGCCAGCAGCTTGGGACAGAACTATGGCTACACCTTC,CASSLGQNYGYTF,.,TRBJ1-2,.,TRBV5-1
TGTGCCAGCAGAGCGACAGGGTTAAGCTCTTACGAGCAGTACTTC,CASRATGLSSYEQYF,TRBD1,TRBJ2-7,.,TRBV3-1/TRBV3-2
TGCGCCAGCAGCCAAACGCGGGTTAGCACTGAAGCTTTCTTT,CASSQTRVSTEAFF,.,TRBJ1-1,once,TRBV4-1
TGTGCCAGCAGTCTCCGCAAGGGCTCCTACAATGAGCAGTTCTTC,CASSLRKGSYNEQFF,.,TRBJ2-1,.,TRBV27
TGTGCCAGCAGCGCGGGACTCCACACAGATACGCAGTATTTT,CASSAGLHTDTQYF,.,TRBJ2-3,.,TRBV11-3
TGTGCCACCAGTGAGTCTGGACAGGGGGGGGTGGGCGCTTTCTTT,CATSESGQGGVGAFF,TRBD1,TRBJ1-1,.,TRBV24-1
TGTGCCAGCAGCTTAATAGGGACCTACTTCGGGGCCAACGTCCTGACTTTC,CASSLIGTYFGANVLTF,.,TRBJ2-6,.,TRBV7-2
TGTGCCAGCAGCCATGGGCTACCCTCCTACAATGAGCAGTTCTTC,CASSHGLPSYNEQFF,.,TRBJ2-1,.,TRBV3-1/TRBV3-2
TGCGCCAGCAGCCCGGATCTGGGGCTTGGTTATTCACCCCTCCACTTT,CASSPDLGLGYSPLHF,.,TRBJ1-6,few,TRBV5-1
TGTGCCAGCAGTTCCCCTTGGGGGATCACAGATACGCAGTATTTT,CASSSPWGITDTQYF,.,TRBJ2-3,.,TRBV6-5
TGTGCCAGCAGGCCGGTGTCGGGGGGACCCTATGGCTACACCTTC,CASRPVSGGPYGYTF,.,TRBJ1-2,.,TRBV2
TGTGCCAGCAGACGACAGGGCACAACTAATGAAAAACTGTTTTTT,CASRRQGTTNEKLFF,TRBD1,TRBJ1-4,.,TRBV6-5
TGCAGCGTCGGTCAGGGGACTAATGAAAAACTGTTTTTT,CSVGQGTNEKLFF,.,TRBJ1-4,.,TRBV29-1
TGCAGCGTTGTTGGGGCCCTTAGTGAAAAACTGTTTTTT,CSVVGALSEKLFF,.,TRBJ1-4,.,TRBV29-1
TGTGCCAGCAGCCCCGGACGGCACAATCAGCCCCAGCATTTT,CASSPGRHNQPQHF,.,TRBJ1-5,.,TRBV5-6
TGTGCCAGCAGTGAATGGGGGACGGGTAACACTGAAGCTTTCTTT,CASSEWGTGNTEAFF,.,TRBJ1-1,.,TRBV2
TGTGCCAGCAGTGATACAGGGGGCGGTGGCACAGATACGCAGTATTTT,CASSDTGGGGTDTQYF,TRBD1,TRBJ2-3,.,TRBV25-1
TGTGCCAGCTCACCACGGAACATATGGAACAATGAGCAGTTCTTC,CASSPRNIWNNEQFF,.,TRBJ2-1,.,TRBV18
TGTGCCAGCAGCTCATTCTCGGGACAGGGGGCCTACGAGCAGTACTTC,CASSSFSGQGAYEQYF,TRBD1,TRBJ2-7,.,TRBV7-9
TGCGCCAGCAGCCAAGAACTAGCGGGGGATACGCAGTATTTT,CASSQELAGDTQYF,TRBD2,TRBJ2-3,.,TRBV4-3
TGTGCCAGCACGACAGTGTACCAAGAGACCCAGTACTTC,CASTTVYQETQYF,.,TRBJ2-5,.,TRBV6-5
TGTGCCAGCAGTTTAAATCGTGGGATTCGGAATGAGCAGTTCTTC,CASSLNRGIRNEQFF,.,TRBJ2-1,.,TRBV6-5
TGTGCCAGTAGTATGGGTACTAGCACAGATACGCAGTATTTT,CASSMGTSTDTQYF,.,TRBJ2-3,few,TRBV19
TGTGCCAGCAGCGAACAACAGGGGTGGAGTGAAAAACTGTTTTTT,CASSEQQGWSEKLFF,TRBD1,TRBJ1-4,.,TRBV7-2
TGCGCCAGCAGTCAATCGCCCGGGGGATGGCATGGCTACACCTTC,CASSQSPGGWHGYTF,.,TRBJ1-2,.,TRBV23-1
TGCAGCGTGATGGGACGCTACACAGATACGCAGTATTTT,CSVMGRYTDTQYF,.,TRBJ2-3,.,TRBV29-1
TGTGCCAGCAGTTCCAGGGGGGGTTCTGAAAAACTGTTTTTT,CASSSRGGSEKLFF,TRBD1,TRBJ1-4,.,TRBV27
TGCGCCAGCAGCCCGGGAACTGTAGGGGGAGAAAAACTGTTTTTT,CASSPGTVGGEKLFF,.,TRBJ1-4,.,TRBV4-1
TGCAGTGCTAGTAAGGGGTCGAGTGAAAAACTGTTTTTT,CSASKGSSEKLFF,.,TRBJ1-4,few,TRBV20-1
TGTGCCAGCAGCGCCGGGGACAGGGGAGATCAGCCCCAGCATTTT,CASSAGDRGDQPQHF,TRBD1,TRBJ1-5,.,TRBV6-5
TGTGCCAGCACCTGGACAGGGCCTTCCTACGAGCAGTACTTC,CASTWTGPSYEQYF,TRBD1,TRBJ2-7,.,TRBV5-6
TGTGCCAGCAGGTCCGGGACAGGGGCCACAGATACGCAGTATTTT,CASRSGTGATDTQYF,TRBD1,TRBJ2-3,.,TRBV2
TGTGCCAGCAGCCCTAAATTGATCATTCAGTACTTC,CASSPKLIIQYF,.,TRBJ2-4,.,TRBV3-1/TRBV3-2